The count of the clone carrying this T cell receptor (beta chain) is one. Its cognate antigen is unknown. Using immunoSEQ multiplex PCR, the repertoire was profiled, and TCRdb retains in-frame clones only, with some absent. The table lists about 67,000 clones, less than 90% of them singletons. This sample stems from a study of T cell responses to AZD1222 COVID-19 vaccine. Across the whole study: Second doses were pooled across both intervals (about 4 or about 12 weeks).

Study-level results: Reports say nearly half of spike-specific TCRs go after unmutated variant regions. Females made up more of the donors, who were largely white British, and clonal diversity may have come out too low.

The ends were cut back, 4 bases at V and 5 bases at J, with 17 bases in the middle. The CDR3 contains 15 residues. Germline lookup yields CDR1 SGHTA and CDR2 FQGNSA. The TCR was taken from an adult in good health. The J gene is TRBJ1-2, the V gene TRBV7-2, with D perhaps matching TRBD1 (5 bases). Source: peripheral blood, taken on day 0 of AZD1222 vaccination. The CDR3 reads CASSSPRQGKYGYTF. DNA for the CDR3: TGTGCCAGCAGCTCCCCGCGTCAGGGAAAATATGGCTACACCTTC. Based on the CDR3 plus reference TRBV7-2 and TRBJ1-2, the full variable domain is GAGVSQSPSNKVTEKGKDVELRCDPISGHTALYWYRQSLGQGLEFLIYFQGNSAPDKSGLPSDRFSAERTGGSVSTLTIQRTQQEDSAVYLCASSSPRQGKYGYTFGSGTRLTVV.